The clone carrying this TCR beta chain has at least ten counts. Its antigen is unknown. This record belongs to a study of human T cells and chemical hapten exposure. Overall study context: From small differences in pooled library volume came most of the variation in per-sample TCR yields. Study results and limitations: Following DPC sensitization, TCRs present above 1 in 1000 frequency showed no change.

Time point meaning: healthy volunteer bleed at 2 weeks. Unfractionated whole blood was the source of the extracted total RNA. Unique molecular identifiers were linked by the library to individual cDNA molecules. TCRdb ran MiXCR on the RACE reads and lists one entry per CDR3 protein. The repertoire holds about 46,000 distinct CDR3 sequences, with around 4% as singletons. Trimming cost V 3 bases and J 0 bases, with 18 bases left between them. Looked up from germline, CDR1 is DFQATT and CDR2 is SNEGSKA (reference sequence). The CDR3 is 17 residues long. This sequence was found in a female donor in good health. Some clones in this sample may be carry-over from other donors' samples. Sequenced input: whole blood. V usage is TRBV20-1 and J usage is TRBJ1-5; tentatively, D is TRBD1 (5 bases). CDR3 region: CSASPGAELYSNQPQHF. The CDR3 DNA follows: TGCAGTGCTAGCCCCGGGGCGGAATTGTATAGCAATCAGCCCCAGCATTTT.